Listed below are T cell receptor beta chains from one sample, sequenced in a study of T cell clonotyping in hematopoietic cell transplantation. Generated by immunoSEQ multiplex PCR, the TCRdb table keeps only in-frame clones and is missing some. The sample records about 5,100 clones, 72% being singletons. This specimen was PBMCs, taken 100 days after allogeneic stem cell transplant. Receptors originate from a female patient aged 45-65 years who had an allogeneic stem cell transplant, so the T cells may come from the graft donor. Some clones in this sample may be carry-over from other donors' samples. Both conserved end residues are part of each CDR3. A D gene is named only where the DNA matches it firmly. Only some rows state a clone size, as once, few, many or a class for expanded clones.

j_call clone_size v_call d_call cdr3_nt cdr3_aa
TRBJ2-7 . TRBV11-3 . TGTGCCAGCTCGGACTCTCCCGTCCGAGGCGAGCAGTACTTC CASSDSPVRGEQYF
TRBJ2-1 . TRBV6-4 TRBD2 TGTGCCAGCAGAAGGACTAGCGGGACCAGCTACAATGAGCAGTTCTTC CASRRTSGTSYNEQFF
TRBJ1-5 . TRBV19 . TGTGCCAGTAGCCATAGGGGCCAGGGCGGTCAGCCCCAGCATTTT CASSHRGQGGQPQHF
TRBJ2-1 . TRBV2 . TGTGCCAGCAGTGGAGGCGGGAAGACCTACAATGAGCAGTTCTTC CASSGGGKTYNEQFF
TRBJ2-7 . TRBV27 . TGTGCCAGCAGTTTAAGGAGACCTGGGGGCGAGCAGTACTTC CASSLRRPGGEQYF
TRBJ1-6 . TRBV30 TRBD1 TGTGCCAGAGGGACAGTCGGTTTAAATTCACCCCTCCACTTT CARGTVGLNSPLHF
TRBJ2-3 . TRBV7-6 . TGTGCCAGCAGCTCGCAGGGAGATACGCAGTATTTT CASSSQGDTQYF
TRBJ2-5 . TRBV29-1 . TGCAGCGTTGAAGGCCCAGGGATTGAGACCCAGTACTTC CSVEGPGIETQYF
TRBJ2-7 once TRBV5-8 . TGTGCCAGCAGCTTCAACTACGAGCAGTACTTC CASSFNYEQYF
TRBJ1-2 few TRBV5-4 . TGTGCCAGCAGCTTGTATGGGGCGCCGAGGTATGGCTACACCTTC CASSLYGAPRYGYTF